The sequence of this T cell receptor (beta chain) was determined in a study of T-cell reconstitution after alpha-beta-depleted transplantation in children. The library targeted TCRbeta and was prepared with unique molecular identifiers. TCRdb called the PCR reads again in MiXCR, with one record for every CDR3 protein. There are hundreds of thousands of distinct CDR3 sequences in the sample; around 17% occur only once, and approximately 5% lies in the top ten. Study outcomes and limitations: Surviving recipient T cells and thymic progenitors produced the high day-60 TCRbeta diversity seen in some patients.

As concerns this clonotype: Antigen specificity is unknown.

Trimming removed 0 bases from V and 8 bases from J, with 17 bases in between. The CDR3 sequence is 16 residues long. Germline lookup yields CDR1 MNHEY and CDR2 SVGAGI. This rearrangement joins TRBV6-5 to TRBJ2-1; no clear D. The sample was PBMCs, mostly from graft donor cells, taken 360 days after TCRalphabeta/CD19-depleted stem cell transplant. The receptor was isolated from a male patient younger than 18 who had a stem cell transplant for acute lymphoblastic leukemia, so the T cells may come from the graft donor. The CDR3 region is CASSYSSVMSNHEQFF. CDR3 DNA: TGTGCCAGCAGTTACTCGAGCGTTATGAGTAATCATGAGCAGTTCTTC.